Sequencing of this T cell receptor beta chain was carried out in a study of T cell repertoires in cytomegalovirus infection. Background on the study: From public TCR beta signatures came an indication of both CMV infection and matching HLA type.

TCRdb redid the calling of the reads with MiXCR, one entry per CDR3 protein. The sample has fewer than 300,000 distinct CDR3 sequences; about 26% are singletons. The germline V gene encodes CDR1 SGHVS and CDR2 FQNEAQ. The CDR3 sequence is 14 residues long. Germline trimming cut 2 bases from V and 8 bases from J; bases unmatched to any gene: 5. Study results and limitations: Carriers of CMV plus the relevant HLA were identified by cumulative public TCR beta family frequency. Across the ex vivo response, the dominant clonotypes were HLA-C-restricted CMV-specific TCR beta clonotypes.

Regarding this clonotype: The antigen remains undetermined.

The chain uses TRBV7-8 and TRBJ1-5; 8 positions agree with TRBD1. Specimen: PBMCs. This TCR derives from a human donor in good health (CMV status not recorded). Some clones in this sample may be carry-over from other donors' samples. The CDR3 reads CASSLITGGKPQHF. The CDR3 DNA sequence: TGTGCCAGCAGCTTAATAACAGGGGGAAAGCCCCAGCATTTT.